The table lists the clone carrying this T cell receptor beta chain with a few counts. What it binds is unknown. This CDR3 region has 15 residues. V was clipped by 2 bases and J by 1 base; unmatched bases: 4. Germline V gene data show CDR1 as SGHDN and CDR2 as FVKESK. Assay: immunoSEQ multiplex PCR; the TCRdb copy retains only in-frame clones and omits some. The sample has 10,000 to 15,000 clones, roughly 74% seen once. The data were taken from a study of somatic mutations in cytotoxic T cells in rheumatoid arthritis. Findings of the study overall: Among around 70 patients, roughly 8 showed a largest CD8+ clone that surpassed 20% of CD8+ cells.

This TCR was recovered from an adult with rheumatoid arthritis. The chain is built from TRBV14 and TRBJ2-7, with TRBD1 matching over 8 bases. The sample was CD8+ T cells sorted from blood. CDR3 sequence: CASSQRWTGSYEQYF. The DNA of the CDR3 is TGTGCCAGCAGCCAAAGATGGACAGGGTCCTACGAGCAGTACTTC.